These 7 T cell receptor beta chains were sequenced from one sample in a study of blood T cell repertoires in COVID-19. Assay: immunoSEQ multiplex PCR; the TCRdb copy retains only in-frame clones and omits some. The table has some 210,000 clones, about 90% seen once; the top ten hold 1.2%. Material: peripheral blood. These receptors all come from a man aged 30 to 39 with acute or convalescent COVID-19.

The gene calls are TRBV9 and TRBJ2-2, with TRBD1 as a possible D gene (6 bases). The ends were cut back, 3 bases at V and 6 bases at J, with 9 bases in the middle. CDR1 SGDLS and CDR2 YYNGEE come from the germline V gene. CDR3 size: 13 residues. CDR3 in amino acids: CASSARGPGELFF. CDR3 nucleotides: TGTGCCAGCAGCGCCAGGGGTCCCGGGGAGCTGTTTTTT.

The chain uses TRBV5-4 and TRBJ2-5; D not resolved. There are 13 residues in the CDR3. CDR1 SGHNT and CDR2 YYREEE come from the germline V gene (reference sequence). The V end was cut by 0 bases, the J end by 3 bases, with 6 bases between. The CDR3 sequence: CASSLVAEETQYF. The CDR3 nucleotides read TGTGCCAGCAGCTTGGTGGCCGAAGAGACCCAGTACTTC. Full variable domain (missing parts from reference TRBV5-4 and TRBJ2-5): ETGVTQSPTHLIKTRGQQVTLRCSSQSGHNTVSWYQQALGQGPQFIFQYYREEENGRGNFPPRFSGLQFPNYSSELNVNALELDDSALYLCASSLVAEETQYFGPGTRLLVL.

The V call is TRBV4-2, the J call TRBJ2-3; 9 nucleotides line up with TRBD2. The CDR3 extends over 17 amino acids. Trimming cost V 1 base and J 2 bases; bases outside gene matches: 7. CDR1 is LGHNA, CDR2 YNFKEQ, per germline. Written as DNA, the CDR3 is TGTGCCAGCAGCCAAGGTAATAGCGGGGGTTCCACAGATACGCAGTATTTT. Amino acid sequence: CASSQGNSGGSTDTQYF.

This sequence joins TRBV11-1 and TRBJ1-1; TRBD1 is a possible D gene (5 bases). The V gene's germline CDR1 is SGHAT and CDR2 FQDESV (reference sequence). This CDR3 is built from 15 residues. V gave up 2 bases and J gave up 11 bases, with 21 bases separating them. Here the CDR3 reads CASSLPGTQKRYAFF. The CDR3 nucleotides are TGTGCCAGCAGCTTACCCGGGACTCAGAAACGTTACGCTTTCTTT. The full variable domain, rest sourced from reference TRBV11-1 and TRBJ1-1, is EAEVAQSPRYKITEKSQAVAFWCDPISGHATLYWYRQILGQGPELLVQFQDESVVDDSQLPKDRFSAERLKGVDSTLKIQPAELGDSAMYLCASSLPGTQKRYAFFGQGTRLTVV.

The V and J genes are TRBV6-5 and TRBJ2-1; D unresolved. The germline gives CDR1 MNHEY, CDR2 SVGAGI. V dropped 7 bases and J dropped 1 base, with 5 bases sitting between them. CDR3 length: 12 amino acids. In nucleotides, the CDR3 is TGTGCCAGCACAGTTTCCTACAATGAGCAGTTCTTC. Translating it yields CASTVSYNEQFF.

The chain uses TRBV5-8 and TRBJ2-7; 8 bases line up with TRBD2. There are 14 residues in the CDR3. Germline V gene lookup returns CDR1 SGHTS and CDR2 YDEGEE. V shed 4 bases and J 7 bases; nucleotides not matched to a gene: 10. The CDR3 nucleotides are TGTGCCAGCAGCCGGGAGGGGTCTCACCGGGAGCAGTACTTC. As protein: CASSREGSHREQYF.

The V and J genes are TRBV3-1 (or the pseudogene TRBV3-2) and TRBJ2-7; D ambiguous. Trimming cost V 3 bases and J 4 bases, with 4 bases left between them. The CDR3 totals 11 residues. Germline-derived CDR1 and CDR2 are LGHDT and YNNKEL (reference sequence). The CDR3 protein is CASSHKYEQYF. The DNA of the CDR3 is TGTGCCAGCAGCCACAAATACGAGCAGTACTTC.